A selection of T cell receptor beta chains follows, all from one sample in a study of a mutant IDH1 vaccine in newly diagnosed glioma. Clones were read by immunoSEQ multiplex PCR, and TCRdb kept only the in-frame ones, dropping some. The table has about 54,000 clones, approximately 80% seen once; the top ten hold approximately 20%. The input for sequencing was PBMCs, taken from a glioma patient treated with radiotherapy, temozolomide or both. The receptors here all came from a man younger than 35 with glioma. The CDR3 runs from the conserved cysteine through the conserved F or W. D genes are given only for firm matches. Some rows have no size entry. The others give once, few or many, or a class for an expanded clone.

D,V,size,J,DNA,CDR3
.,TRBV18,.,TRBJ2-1,TGTGCCAGCTCACCCTGGCGAAGGGTGGGCGATGAGCAGTTCTTC,CASSPWRRVGDEQFF
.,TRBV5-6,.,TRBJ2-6,TGTGCCAGCAGCCCAACTCCCACAGGGCCTCACGTCCTGACTTTC,CASSPTPTGPHVLTF
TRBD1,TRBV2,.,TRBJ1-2,TGTGCCAGCAGTGCTAGGACAGGAGCTAACTATGGCTACACCTTC,CASSARTGANYGYTF
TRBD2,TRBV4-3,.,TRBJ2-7,TGCGCCAGCAGCCAAGATCCCTCCGGGGGGGACGAGCAGTACTTC,CASSQDPSGGDEQYF
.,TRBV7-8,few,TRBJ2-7,TGTGCCAGCAGCTACGAGCTGGCCTCCTACGAGCAGTACTTC,CASSYELASYEQYF
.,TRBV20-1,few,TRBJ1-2,TGCAGTGCTAGTAGGGAGGATGGCTACACCTTC,CSASREDGYTF
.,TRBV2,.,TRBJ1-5,TGTGCCAGCAGTGAAGGAAGGGTATTGGCGAATCAGCCCCAGCATTTT,CASSEGRVLANQPQHF
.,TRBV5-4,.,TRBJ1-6,TGTGCCAGCAGCTTGTCGGTAGATCCTGGTTCACCCCTCCACTTT,CASSLSVDPGSPLHF
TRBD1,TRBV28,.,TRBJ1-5,TGTGCCAGCAGTTTAGGGACAGGGTCTTCGCCCCAGCATTTT,CASSLGTGSSPQHF
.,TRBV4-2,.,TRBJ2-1,TGTGCCAGCAGCTTGGACCGACGGGGCTCCTACAATGAGCAGTTCTTC,CASSLDRRGSYNEQFF
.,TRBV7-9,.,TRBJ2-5,TGTGCCAGCAGCATCGGGTCGGGGGAGGAGACCCAGTACTTC,CASSIGSGEETQYF
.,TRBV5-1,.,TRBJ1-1,TGCGCCAGCAGCTGGGGTCGCGGCACTGAAGCTTTCTTT,CASSWGRGTEAFF
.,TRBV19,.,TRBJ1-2,TGTGCCAGTAGTTCGACAGTCTTCTATGGCTACACCTTC,CASSSTVFYGYTF
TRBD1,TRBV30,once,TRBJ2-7,TGTGCCTGGAGTGCCGGGACAGGGTCCTACGAGCAGTACTTC,CAWSAGTGSYEQYF
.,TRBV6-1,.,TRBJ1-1,TGTGCCAGCAGTATCCGGGTCACTGAAGCTTTCTTT,CASSIRVTEAFF
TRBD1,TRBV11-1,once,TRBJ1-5,TGTGCCAGCAGCTCGGACAGGAATCAGCCCCAGCATTTT,CASSSDRNQPQHF
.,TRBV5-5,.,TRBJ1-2,TGTGCCAGCAGCTATGAGGTCGACATATACTATGGCTACACCTTC,CASSYEVDIYYGYTF
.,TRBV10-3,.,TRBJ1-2,TGTGCCATCAGTGAGGGGCGAGAGGGCTACACCTTC,CAISEGREGYTF
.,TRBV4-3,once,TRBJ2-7,TGCGCCAGCAGCCAAGATCGGGCAGCACCCTACGAGCAGTACTTC,CASSQDRAAPYEQYF
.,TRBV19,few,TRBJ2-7,TGTGCCAGTAGTATGGTCGGGACACCTTTCTACGAGCAGTACTTC,CASSMVGTPFYEQYF
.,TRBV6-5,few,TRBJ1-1,TGTGCCAGCAGTCGACACAACACTGAAGCTTTCTTT,CASSRHNTEAFF
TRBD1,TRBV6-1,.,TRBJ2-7,TGTGCCGGGAGGACAGGGGTCGGCTACGAGCAGTACTTC,CAGRTGVGYEQYF
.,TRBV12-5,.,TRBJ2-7,TGTGCTAGTGGTTTGCCGCAGGGGGGGGCCTACGAGCAGTACTTC,CASGLPQGGAYEQYF
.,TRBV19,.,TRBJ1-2,TGTGCCAGCCTTTGGGCGGGAGGCCCCTATGGCTACACCTTC,CASLWAGGPYGYTF
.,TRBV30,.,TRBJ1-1,TGTGCCTGGAGTGTACAAACTCTTCCCCGGGCCACTGAAGCTTTCTTT,CAWSVQTLPRATEAFF
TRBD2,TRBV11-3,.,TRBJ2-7,TGTGCCAGCAGCTTATCAGGACTAGCAGAGCAGTACTTC,CASSLSGLAEQYF
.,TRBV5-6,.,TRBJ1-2,TGTGCCAGCAGCTTGTACCACAGAATCAACTATGGCTACACCTTC,CASSLYHRINYGYTF
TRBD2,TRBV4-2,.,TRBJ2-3,TGTGCCAGCAGCCCTCCCGGACTAGCGGGGGCAGATACGCAGTATTTT,CASSPPGLAGADTQYF
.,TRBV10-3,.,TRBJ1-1,TGTGCCATCAGTGAAAGAGGGCCAGGAACTGAAGCTTTCTTT,CAISERGPGTEAFF
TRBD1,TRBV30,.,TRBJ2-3,TGTGCCTGGAGGGGGACAGGGCTACGCACAGATACGCAGTATTTT,CAWRGTGLRTDTQYF
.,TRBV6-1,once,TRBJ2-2,TGTGCCGGAAGCAAATTGAAGATAAACACCGGGGAGCTGTTTTTT,CAGSKLKINTGELFF
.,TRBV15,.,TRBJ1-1,TGTGCCACCAGCAGACGTCAGGGCCGAGGCACTGAAGCTTTCTTT,CATSRRQGRGTEAFF
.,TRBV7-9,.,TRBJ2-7,TGTGCCAGCAGCTTAGATCAGGTTTTCCACGAGCAGTACTTC,CASSLDQVFHEQYF
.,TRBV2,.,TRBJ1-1,TGTGCCAGCAGGGCCGGAGGCGCCACTGAAGCTTTCTTT,CASRAGGATEAFF
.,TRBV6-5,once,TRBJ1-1,TGTGCCAGCAGTTACTCCCGGAGGGGGGGTGAAGCTTTCTTT,CASSYSRRGGEAFF
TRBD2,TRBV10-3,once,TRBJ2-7,TGTGCCATCAGGGGGACTAGCGCTACCTACGAGCAGTACTTC,CAIRGTSATYEQYF
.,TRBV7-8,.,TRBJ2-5,TGTGCCAGCAGGCTGGAGGAGACCCAGTACTTC,CASRLEETQYF
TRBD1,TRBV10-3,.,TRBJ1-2,TGTGCCACTTACGGACAGGGCGGTGGCTACACCTTC,CATYGQGGGYTF
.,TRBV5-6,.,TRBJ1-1,TGTGCCAGCAGTCCTTCTCTGTATGGGGAGGGTTTCTTT,CASSPSLYGEGFF
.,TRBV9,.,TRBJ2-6,TGTGCCAGCCGAATCCCTTCCAACAAAACGAGGCAGGGAATCTCTGGGGCCAACGTCCTGACTTTC,CASRIPSNKTRQGISGANVLTF
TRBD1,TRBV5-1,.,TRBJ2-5,TGCGCCAGCAGCTTCTTTGGGACAGAAGAGACCCAGTACTTC,CASSFFGTEETQYF
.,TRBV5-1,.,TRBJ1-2,TGCGCCAGCAGCTCGGACGGAACTAACTATGGCTACACCTTC,CASSSDGTNYGYTF
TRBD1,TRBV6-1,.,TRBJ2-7,TGTGCCAGCAGCCGCCGACAGGGGGTCTCCTACGAGCAGTACTTC,CASSRRQGVSYEQYF
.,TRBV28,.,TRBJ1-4,TGTGCCAGCAGTTTGATGGTAACTAATGAAAAACTGTTTTTT,CASSLMVTNEKLFF
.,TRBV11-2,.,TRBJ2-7,TGTGCCAGCAGCTTAGGAACCCAGGGGCTCACCTACGAGCAGTACTTC,CASSLGTQGLTYEQYF
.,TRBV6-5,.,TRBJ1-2,TGTGCCAGCAGTTGGCAGGCAGGTGGCTATGGCTACACCTTC,CASSWQAGGYGYTF
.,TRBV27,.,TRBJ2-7,TGTGCCAGCAGTTTAAGGCAGGGGACCTACGAGCAGTACTTC,CASSLRQGTYEQYF
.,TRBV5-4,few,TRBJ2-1,TGTGCCAGCAGCCCGAAATACAATGAGCAGTTCTTC,CASSPKYNEQFF
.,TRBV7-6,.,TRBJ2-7,TGTGCCAGCAGCTTGGGACTCGAACAGCCTACCGAGCAGTACTTC,CASSLGLEQPTEQYF
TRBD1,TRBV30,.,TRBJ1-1,TGTGCCTGGAGTGGGACAGGGGGGACTGAAGCTTTCTTT,CAWSGTGGTEAFF
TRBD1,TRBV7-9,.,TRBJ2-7,TGTGCCAGCAGCATCGACAGGGGTCCCACCTACGAGCAGTACTTC,CASSIDRGPTYEQYF
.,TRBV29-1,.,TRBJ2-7,TGCAGCGTTGAAGACGCCAGCCTCCTCTCCTACGAGCAGTACTTC,CSVEDASLLSYEQYF
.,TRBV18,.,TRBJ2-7,TGTGCCAGCTCATCCGGACGGGTCTCCTACGAGCAGTACTTC,CASSSGRVSYEQYF
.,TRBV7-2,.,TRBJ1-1,TGTGCCAGCAGCTCCCTCGAGGGTAGCACTGAAGCTTTCTTT,CASSSLEGSTEAFF
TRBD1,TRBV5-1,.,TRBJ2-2,TGCGCCTCCCGCAAAGGGGGCAACACCGGGGAGCTGTTTTTT,CASRKGGNTGELFF
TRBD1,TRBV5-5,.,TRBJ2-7,TGTGCCAGCAGCCCCTCAACAGGACAGGCGATCTCCTACGAGCAGTACTTC,CASSPSTGQAISYEQYF
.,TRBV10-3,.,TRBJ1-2,TGTGCCATCAGTGAATCTCCTCGGGGCTATGGCTACACCTTC,CAISESPRGYGYTF